This TCR beta chain was documented in a study of T cell clones after liver transplantation. Whole-study context: Three of eight recipients were HCV-positive; others had non-autoimmune, non-viral indications. Overall study results and limits: A significant post-transplant drop in circulating graft-donor-reactive CD4 TCRbeta sequences occurred in most of the 8 subjects. Rather than being deleted, graft donor-reactive T cells may have moved into the graft. Post-transplant time points were not standardized, so conclusions are preliminary.

The assay was immunoSEQ multiplex PCR, and TCRdb's table has in-frame clones only and misses some. The sample has some 61,000 clones; under 85% are singletons. This clone appeared a single time. The antigen is not known. The CDR3 covers 15 residues. Per the germline V gene, CDR1 is MNHEY and CDR2 is SVGAGI. The junction had 7 bases not matched to a gene; V was cut back by 7 bases and J by 5 bases. Here the sequenced sample was CD4+ T cells from blood, taken at the 22-month timepoint. The receptor was derived from a human patient who received a liver transplant. Some T cells may be graft donor cells. The V gene is TRBV6-5, the J gene TRBJ2-1, with TRBD1 matching 11 bases. The CDR3 protein is CASITGTGGNNEQFF. Written as DNA, the CDR3 is TGTGCCAGCATCACCGGGACAGGGGGGAACAATGAGCAGTTCTTC.